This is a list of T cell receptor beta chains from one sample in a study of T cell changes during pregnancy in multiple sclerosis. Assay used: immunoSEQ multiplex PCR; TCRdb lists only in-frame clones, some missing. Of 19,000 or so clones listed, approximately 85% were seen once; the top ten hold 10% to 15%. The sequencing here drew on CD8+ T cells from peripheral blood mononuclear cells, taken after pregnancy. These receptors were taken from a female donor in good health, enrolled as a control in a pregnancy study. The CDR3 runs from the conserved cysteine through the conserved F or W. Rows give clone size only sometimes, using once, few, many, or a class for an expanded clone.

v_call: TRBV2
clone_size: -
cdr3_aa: CASREGQGTEAFF

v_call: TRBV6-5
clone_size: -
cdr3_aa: CASTSPRQTRVQYF

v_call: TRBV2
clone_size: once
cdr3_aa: CASSEENRVAKNIQYF

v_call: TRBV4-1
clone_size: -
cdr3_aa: CASSQGRRPDIQYF

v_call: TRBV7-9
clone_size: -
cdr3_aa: CASSFATGQGYNEQFF

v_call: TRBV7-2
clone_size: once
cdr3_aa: CASSFWANTEAFF

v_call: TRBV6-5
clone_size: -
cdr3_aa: CASSYSTGEVAEAFF

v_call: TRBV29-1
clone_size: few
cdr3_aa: CSVVFSGANVLTF

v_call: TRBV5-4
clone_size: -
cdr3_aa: CASSFFGGTDTQYF

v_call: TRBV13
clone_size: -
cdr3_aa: CASSLFLGQGFMNTEAFF

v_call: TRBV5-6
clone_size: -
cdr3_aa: CASSLQGWNEQFF

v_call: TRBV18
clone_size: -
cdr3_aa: CASSPPREIAGVFSYEQYF

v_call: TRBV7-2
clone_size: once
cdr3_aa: CASSPRHLSEAFF

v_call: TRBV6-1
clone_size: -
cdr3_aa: CASIGYEQYF

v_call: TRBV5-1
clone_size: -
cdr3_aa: CANSRGGDQPQHF

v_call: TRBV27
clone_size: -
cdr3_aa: CASSLWGRGETQYF

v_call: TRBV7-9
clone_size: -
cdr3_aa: CASSLAVRDRDNF

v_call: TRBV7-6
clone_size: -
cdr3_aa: CASSFPGTSGNTDTQYF

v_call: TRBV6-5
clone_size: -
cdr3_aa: CASRLREGYGYTF

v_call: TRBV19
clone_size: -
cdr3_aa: CASSVRDYQETQYF

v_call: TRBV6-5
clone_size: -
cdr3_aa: CASSWGGTEAFF

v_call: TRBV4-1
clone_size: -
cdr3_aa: CASSQVGRAPEAFF

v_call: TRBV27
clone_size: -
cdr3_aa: CASSLGLAGSKYEQYF

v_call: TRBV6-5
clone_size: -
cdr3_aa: CASSYSTGGRAVEQFF

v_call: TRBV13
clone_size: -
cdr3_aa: CASSTSAGELFF

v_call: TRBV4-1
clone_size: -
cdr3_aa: CASSQDGGGALNTEAFF

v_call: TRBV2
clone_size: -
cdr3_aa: CASMGHTQYF

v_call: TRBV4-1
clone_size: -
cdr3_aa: CASSQEKGAGYEQYF

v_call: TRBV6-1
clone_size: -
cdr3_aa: CASSEAVEAEKLFF

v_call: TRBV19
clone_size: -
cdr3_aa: CASSADIVNTEAFF

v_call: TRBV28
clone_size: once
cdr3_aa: CASSRLRHSSYNEQFF

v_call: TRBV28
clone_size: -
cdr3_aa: CASLAENTGELFF

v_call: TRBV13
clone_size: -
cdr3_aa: CASSLYGTGTHEQYF

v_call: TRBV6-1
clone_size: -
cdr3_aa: CASSEVPAGAQETQYF

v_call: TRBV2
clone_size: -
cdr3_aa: CASIMTDSNYEAFF

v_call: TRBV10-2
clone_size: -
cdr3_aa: CASSERDRGPNTEAFF

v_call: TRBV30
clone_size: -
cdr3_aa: CAWSSFRASGGYEQYF

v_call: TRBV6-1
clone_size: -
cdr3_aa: CASRPGTGSGNTIYF

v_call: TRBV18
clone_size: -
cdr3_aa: CASFPGTGRGETQYF

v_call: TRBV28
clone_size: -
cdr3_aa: CASSWTGGGNEQFF

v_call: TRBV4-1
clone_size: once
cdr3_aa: CASSQVSGKETQYF

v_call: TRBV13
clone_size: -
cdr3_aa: CASSLGDDYGHTF

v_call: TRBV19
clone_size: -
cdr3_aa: CASSTLTGDTQYF

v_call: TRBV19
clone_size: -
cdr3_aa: CASSIGRNTEAFF

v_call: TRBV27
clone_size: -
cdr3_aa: CASSSLTGGAGQPQHF

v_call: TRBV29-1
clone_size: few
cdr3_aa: CSVARGGFAAFF

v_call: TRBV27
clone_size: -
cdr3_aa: CASRHNRESYEQYF

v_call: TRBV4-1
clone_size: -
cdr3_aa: CASSQESGVGSYGYTF

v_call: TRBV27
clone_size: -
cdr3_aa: CASTLQGGVFIDRYEQYF

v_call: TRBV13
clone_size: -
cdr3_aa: CASSSTVTGNTIYF

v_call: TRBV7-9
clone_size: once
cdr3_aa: CASSLGGPSNQPQHF

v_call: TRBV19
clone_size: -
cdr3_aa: CASSIWGDTNEKLFF